This T cell receptor (beta chain) was sequenced for a study of T cells after yellow fever vaccination. Whole-study findings and limits: Once the booster was given, most primary-vaccination clones reappeared, at approximately 97% for CD4 and roughly 91% for CD8.

TCRdb redid the calling of the 5' RACE reads with MiXCR, one entry per CDR3 protein. The sample lists approximately 300,000 distinct CDR3 sequences, around 7% seen once, with over 15% in the top ten. Comments on this clonotype: The target antigen is unknown.

V was pared by 3 bases and J by 4 bases, with 21 bases between. The CDR3 spans 17 residues. From germline, CDR1 is MDHEN and CDR2 SYDVKM. The sample was PBMCs, taken roughly 47 days after the first yellow fever vaccination. This chain connects TRBV28 to TRBJ1-2; possibly TRBD1 for D (5 bases). This TCR was recovered from a man aged 18 to 29 who received the YFV17D yellow fever vaccine. CDR3: CASSFHLEGRKTYGYTF. In DNA, the CDR3 is TGTGCCAGCAGTTTCCACCTTGAGGGACGGAAGACCTATGGCTACACCTTC.